This is a list of T cell receptor beta chains from one sample in a study of blood T cell repertoires in COVID-19. Profiling relied on immunoSEQ multiplex PCR, and the TCRdb table lists in-frame clones only, not all of them. This sample has roughly 250,000 clones; around 82% occur once, and the top ten carry less than 4%. The source material was PBMCs or T cells enriched from blood (not recorded which). Every receptor here comes from a woman in her thirties or forties who had been exposed to COVID-19. Both conserved end residues are part of each CDR3. Fields, in order: CDR3 length, clone size, J gene, D gene, V gene, CDR3 DNA, CDR3 protein. D genes are given only for firm matches. For some rows the clone size is stated as once, few or many, or as a class when expanded; others skip it.

len: 16; abundance: -; j_gene: TRBJ2-7; d_gene: TRBD1; v_gene: TRBV11-1; CDR3nt: TGTGCCAGCAGCCTACAGGGGTCCGAACTGTTCTACGAGCAGTACTTC; CDR3aa: CASSLQGSELFYEQYF
len: 17; abundance: -; j_gene: TRBJ2-1; d_gene: TRBD2; v_gene: TRBV5-1; CDR3nt: TGCGCCAGCAGCTCTATCGGACTAGCGGGGGGTGTCAATGAGCAGTTCTTC; CDR3aa: CASSSIGLAGGVNEQFF
len: 15; abundance: -; j_gene: TRBJ1-3; d_gene: TRBD1; v_gene: TRBV11-2; CDR3nt: TGTGCCAGCAGCTTATCACAGGGGGCTGGAAACACCATATATTTT; CDR3aa: CASSLSQGAGNTIYF
len: 14; abundance: -; j_gene: TRBJ2-7; d_gene: TRBD2; v_gene: TRBV10-3; CDR3nt: TGTGCCATCAGTGTACTAGCGAGGAGCTACGAGCAGTACTTC; CDR3aa: CAISVLARSYEQYF
len: 15; abundance: -; j_gene: TRBJ2-1; d_gene: -; v_gene: TRBV19; CDR3nt: TGTGCCAGTAGTATCCAGGGGCCTCCCTACAATGAGCAGTTCTTC; CDR3aa: CASSIQGPPYNEQFF
len: 16; abundance: -; j_gene: TRBJ1-1; d_gene: -; v_gene: TRBV4-1; CDR3nt: TGCGCCAGCAGCCAAGATCCGACAGGACCGAACACTGAAGCTTTCTTT; CDR3aa: CASSQDPTGPNTEAFF
len: 15; abundance: -; j_gene: TRBJ1-2; d_gene: -; v_gene: TRBV6-5; CDR3nt: TGTGCCAGCAGTTACTCGGGGCAGGCGAACTATGGCTACACCTTC; CDR3aa: CASSYSGQANYGYTF
len: 12; abundance: -; j_gene: TRBJ1-2; d_gene: TRBD1; v_gene: TRBV13; CDR3nt: TGTGCCAGCAGCCAGGGGGGAAGCGGCTACACCTTC; CDR3aa: CASSQGGSGYTF
len: 14; abundance: -; j_gene: TRBJ2-7; d_gene: TRBD1; v_gene: TRBV3-1/TRBV3-2; CDR3nt: TGTGCCAGCAGCCCGGGACAGGGGAGCGACGAGCAGTACTTC; CDR3aa: CASSPGQGSDEQYF
len: 15; abundance: -; j_gene: TRBJ1-5; d_gene: -; v_gene: TRBV3-1/TRBV3-2; CDR3nt: TGTGCCAGCAGCCAAGGGTTTATCGGTAATCAGCCCCAGCATTTT; CDR3aa: CASSQGFIGNQPQHF
len: 15; abundance: -; j_gene: TRBJ2-7; d_gene: TRBD1; v_gene: TRBV14; CDR3nt: TGTGCCAGCAGCTATGGGGGGACAGGGGCCTACGAGCAGTACTTC; CDR3aa: CASSYGGTGAYEQYF
len: 14; abundance: -; j_gene: TRBJ1-6; d_gene: -; v_gene: TRBV21-1; CDR3nt: TGTGCCAGCATCAGGGTCACGGATAATTCACCCCTCCACTTT; CDR3aa: CASIRVTDNSPLHF
len: 14; abundance: -; j_gene: TRBJ2-2; d_gene: -; v_gene: TRBV30; CDR3nt: TGTGCCTGGAGTGGGCTGACAGACACCGGGGAGCTGTTTTTT; CDR3aa: CAWSGLTDTGELFF
len: 13; abundance: -; j_gene: TRBJ1-1; d_gene: -; v_gene: TRBV11-1; CDR3nt: TGTGCCAGCAGCTTGGACCCCGGGAGAGAAGCTTTCTTT; CDR3aa: CASSLDPGREAFF
len: 17; abundance: -; j_gene: TRBJ2-7; d_gene: TRBD1; v_gene: TRBV5-1; CDR3nt: TGCGCCAGCAGCTTGGGGTCCCGGGACAGGGCATCCTACGAGCAGTACTTC; CDR3aa: CASSLGSRDRASYEQYF
len: 17; abundance: -; j_gene: TRBJ2-4; d_gene: TRBD1; v_gene: TRBV14; CDR3nt: TGTGCCAGCAGCCAACTGACAGGGGGCACGACCAAAAACATTCAGTACTTC; CDR3aa: CASSQLTGGTTKNIQYF
len: 15; abundance: few; j_gene: TRBJ2-1; d_gene: -; v_gene: TRBV7-3; CDR3nt: TGTGCCAGCAGCTTAACTAGGTCCGGGGTGAATGAGCAGTTCTTC; CDR3aa: CASSLTRSGVNEQFF
len: 17; abundance: -; j_gene: TRBJ2-3; d_gene: -; v_gene: TRBV28; CDR3nt: TGTGCCAGCAGTTTAAGGGACGGGACTGCTAGGACAGATACGCAGTATTTT; CDR3aa: CASSLRDGTARTDTQYF
len: 14; abundance: -; j_gene: TRBJ2-7; d_gene: -; v_gene: TRBV7-2; CDR3nt: TGTGCCAGCAGCTTAGTAGGGGGGGGCAACGAGCAGTACTTC; CDR3aa: CASSLVGGGNEQYF
len: 15; abundance: -; j_gene: TRBJ2-5; d_gene: -; v_gene: TRBV7-3; CDR3nt: TGTGCCAGCAGCCAGACAGGGGAGGGATGGGAGACCCAGTACTTC; CDR3aa: CASSQTGEGWETQYF
len: 13; abundance: -; j_gene: TRBJ1-2; d_gene: TRBD1; v_gene: TRBV14; CDR3nt: TGTGCCAGCACCCGGGACAGGGGTGTCGGCTACACCTTC; CDR3aa: CASTRDRGVGYTF
len: 15; abundance: -; j_gene: TRBJ2-5; d_gene: -; v_gene: TRBV6-5; CDR3nt: TGTGCCAGCAGTTACCTCCGGGGTGATCAAGAGACCCAGTACTTC; CDR3aa: CASSYLRGDQETQYF
len: 16; abundance: -; j_gene: TRBJ2-3; d_gene: TRBD2; v_gene: TRBV5-4; CDR3nt: TGTGCCAGCAGCCCACTGCGGGGCGGGGGGACAGATACGCAGTATTTT; CDR3aa: CASSPLRGGGTDTQYF
len: 17; abundance: few; j_gene: TRBJ2-1; d_gene: TRBD2; v_gene: TRBV5-1; CDR3nt: TGCGCCAGCAGCTTGACCCGACTAGCGGGGACCTACAATGAGCAGTTCTTC; CDR3aa: CASSLTRLAGTYNEQFF
len: 18; abundance: many; j_gene: TRBJ1-1; d_gene: -; v_gene: TRBV5-6; CDR3nt: TGTGCCAGCAGCTTGGTGGCCAGTTGGCAGGGCCATGACACTGAAGCTTTCTTT; CDR3aa: CASSLVASWQGHDTEAFF
len: 15; abundance: -; j_gene: TRBJ2-2; d_gene: TRBD2; v_gene: TRBV19; CDR3nt: TGTGCCAGTAGTATTAGGACTAGCGCCACCGGGGAGCTGTTTTTT; CDR3aa: CASSIRTSATGELFF
len: 24; abundance: -; j_gene: TRBJ1-5; d_gene: TRBD1; v_gene: TRBV6-1; CDR3nt: TGTGCCAGCAGTGAAGTTTCGTGGCTTTGGGACAGGGGCCTCGATGGTTATAGCAATCAGCCCCAGCATTTT; CDR3aa: CASSEVSWLWDRGLDGYSNQPQHF
len: 14; abundance: -; j_gene: TRBJ1-1; d_gene: -; v_gene: TRBV7-3; CDR3nt: TGTGCCAGCAGCCCACAGGGAGTAGGGACTGAAGCTTTCTTT; CDR3aa: CASSPQGVGTEAFF
len: 14; abundance: -; j_gene: TRBJ2-3; d_gene: TRBD2; v_gene: TRBV28; CDR3nt: TGTGCCAGCAGTGTGGGGGGGAGCACAGATACGCAGTATTTT; CDR3aa: CASSVGGSTDTQYF
len: 13; abundance: -; j_gene: TRBJ1-1; d_gene: -; v_gene: TRBV7-9; CDR3nt: TGTGCCAGCAGCTTATCGGGGTACGGTGAAGCTTTCTTT; CDR3aa: CASSLSGYGEAFF
len: 18; abundance: -; j_gene: TRBJ1-4; d_gene: TRBD1; v_gene: TRBV13; CDR3nt: TGTGCCAGCAGCTTAGGAAGGGACAGGGGGCCGGTTGCGGAAAAACTGTTTTTT; CDR3aa: CASSLGRDRGPVAEKLFF
len: 15; abundance: -; j_gene: TRBJ2-7; d_gene: TRBD2; v_gene: TRBV6-5; CDR3nt: TGTGCCACCCGGGAGGCTAGCGGGGGGTACGGCGAGCAGTACTTC; CDR3aa: CATREASGGYGEQYF
len: 12; abundance: -; j_gene: TRBJ2-5; d_gene: -; v_gene: TRBV2; CDR3nt: TGTGCCAGCAGTGCAGGGGAAGAGACCCAGTACTTC; CDR3aa: CASSAGEETQYF
len: 16; abundance: once; j_gene: TRBJ1-2; d_gene: -; v_gene: TRBV5-1; CDR3nt: TGCGCCAGCAGCCCAGATCGAAGCGGGGGAAACTATGGCTACACCTTC; CDR3aa: CASSPDRSGGNYGYTF
len: 15; abundance: -; j_gene: TRBJ2-2; d_gene: -; v_gene: TRBV27; CDR3nt: TGTGCCAGCAGCCGAATTGGGGGGGCCCCCGGGGAGCTGTTTTTT; CDR3aa: CASSRIGGAPGELFF
len: 14; abundance: -; j_gene: TRBJ1-4; d_gene: TRBD1; v_gene: TRBV3-1/TRBV3-2; CDR3nt: TGTGCCAGCAGCTTACAGGGGATTAATGAAAAACTGTTTTTT; CDR3aa: CASSLQGINEKLFF
len: 13; abundance: -; j_gene: TRBJ2-1; d_gene: -; v_gene: TRBV4-2; CDR3nt: TGTGCCAGCAGCCAAGATCTCCGGGGGGAGCAGTTCTTC; CDR3aa: CASSQDLRGEQFF
len: 16; abundance: -; j_gene: TRBJ2-2; d_gene: -; v_gene: TRBV4-1; CDR3nt: TGCGCCAGCAGCCAATACTGGCGGGGCGGGTCCGGGGAGCTGTTTTTT; CDR3aa: CASSQYWRGGSGELFF
len: 11; abundance: -; j_gene: TRBJ1-1; d_gene: -; v_gene: TRBV2; CDR3nt: TGTGCCAGCAGTGACGGGGGGAAGGCTTTCTTT; CDR3aa: CASSDGGKAFF
len: 17; abundance: few; j_gene: TRBJ2-7; d_gene: TRBD1; v_gene: TRBV5-1; CDR3nt: TGCGCCAGCAGCGTGGAAAGGGGGACAGGGGGCCAATACGAGCAGTACTTC; CDR3aa: CASSVERGTGGQYEQYF
len: 15; abundance: -; j_gene: TRBJ1-3; d_gene: -; v_gene: TRBV4-3; CDR3nt: TGCGCCAGCAGCCAAGCGGTTGGAGGGGGAAACACCATATATTTT; CDR3aa: CASSQAVGGGNTIYF
len: 15; abundance: -; j_gene: TRBJ2-1; d_gene: TRBD1; v_gene: TRBV7-9; CDR3nt: TGTGCCAGCAGCTCCGGACAGGGCTATGGAAATGAGCAGTTCTTC; CDR3aa: CASSSGQGYGNEQFF
len: 14; abundance: -; j_gene: TRBJ1-2; d_gene: -; v_gene: TRBV5-6; CDR3nt: TGTGCCAGCACCCTACAGGGAAAGAAAGGTGGCTACACCTTC; CDR3aa: CASTLQGKKGGYTF